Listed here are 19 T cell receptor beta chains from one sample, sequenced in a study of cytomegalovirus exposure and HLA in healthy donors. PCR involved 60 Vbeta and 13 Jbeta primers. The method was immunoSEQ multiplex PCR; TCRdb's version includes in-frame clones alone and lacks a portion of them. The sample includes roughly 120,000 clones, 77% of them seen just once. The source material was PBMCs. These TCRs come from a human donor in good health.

CDR3 bases: TGTGCCAGTTCCCACGCGCTGAACACTGAAGCTTTCTTT. Its protein is CASSHALNTEAFF. V is TRBV19 and J is TRBJ1-1; D gene ambiguous. V was clipped by 8 bases and J by 0 bases, with 10 bases between them. CDR1 and CDR2 from the germline V gene are LNHDA and SQIVND (reference sequence). This CDR3 has 13 residues.

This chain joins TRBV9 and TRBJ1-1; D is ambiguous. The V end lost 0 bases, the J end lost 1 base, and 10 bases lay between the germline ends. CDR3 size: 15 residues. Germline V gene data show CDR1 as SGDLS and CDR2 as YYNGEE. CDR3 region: CASSVGVSGNTEAFF. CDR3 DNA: TGTGCCAGCAGCGTAGGGGTCAGCGGGAACACTGAAGCTTTCTTT.

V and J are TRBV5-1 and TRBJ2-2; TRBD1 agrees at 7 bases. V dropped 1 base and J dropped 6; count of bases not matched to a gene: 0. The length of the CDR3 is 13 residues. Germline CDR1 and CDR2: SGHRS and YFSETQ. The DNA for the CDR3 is TGCGCCAGCAGCTTGAGGGGGCCCGGGGAGCTGTTTTTT. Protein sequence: CASSLRGPGELFF.

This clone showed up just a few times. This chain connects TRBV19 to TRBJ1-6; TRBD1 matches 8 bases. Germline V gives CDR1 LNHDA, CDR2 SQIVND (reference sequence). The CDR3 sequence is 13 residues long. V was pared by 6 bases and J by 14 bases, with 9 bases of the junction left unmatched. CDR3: CASSRTGQDSLHF. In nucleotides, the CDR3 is TGTGCCAGTAGCCGGACAGGGCAAGATTCCCTCCACTTT.

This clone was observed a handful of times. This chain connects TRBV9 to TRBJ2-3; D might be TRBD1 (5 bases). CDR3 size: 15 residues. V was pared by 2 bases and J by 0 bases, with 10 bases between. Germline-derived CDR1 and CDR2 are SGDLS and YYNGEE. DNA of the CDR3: TGTGCCAGCAGCGTGACAGCTGCTAGCACAGATACGCAGTATTTT. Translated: CASSVTAASTDTQYF.

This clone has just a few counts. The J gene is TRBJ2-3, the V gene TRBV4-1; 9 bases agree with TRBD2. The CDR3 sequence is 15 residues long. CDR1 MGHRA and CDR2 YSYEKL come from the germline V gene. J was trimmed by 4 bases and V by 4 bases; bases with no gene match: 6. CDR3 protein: CASSPRGGTSDTQYF. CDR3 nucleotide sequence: TGCGCCAGCAGCCCGCGGGGGGGTACCTCAGATACGCAGTATTTT.

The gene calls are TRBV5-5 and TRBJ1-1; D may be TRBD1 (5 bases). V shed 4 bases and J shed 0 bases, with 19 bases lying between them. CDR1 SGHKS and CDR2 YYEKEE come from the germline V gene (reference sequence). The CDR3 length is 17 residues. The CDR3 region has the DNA TGTGCCAGCAGCCAAGTATGGTTCGGGGGAATGAACACTGAAGCTTTCTTT. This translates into CASSQVWFGGMNTEAFF.

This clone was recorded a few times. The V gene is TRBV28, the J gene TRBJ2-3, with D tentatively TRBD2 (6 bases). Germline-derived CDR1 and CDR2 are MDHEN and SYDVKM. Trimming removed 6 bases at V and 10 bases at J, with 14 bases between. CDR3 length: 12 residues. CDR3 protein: CASSLSRGAQYF. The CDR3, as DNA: TGTGCCAGCAGCCTCTCGCGGGGAGCGCAGTATTTT.

This CDR3 is CASSSMTRLEVAYF. CDR3 nucleotides: TGTGCCAGTAGTTCGATGACTAGACTAGAGGTGGCCTACTTC. The chain uses TRBV19 and TRBJ2-5; a weak D match, TRBD2 (6 bases). CDR3 length: 14 amino acids. Trimming cost V 5 bases and J 14 bases, with 24 bases left between them. CDR1 is LNHDA and CDR2 is SQIVND in the germline V gene (reference sequence).

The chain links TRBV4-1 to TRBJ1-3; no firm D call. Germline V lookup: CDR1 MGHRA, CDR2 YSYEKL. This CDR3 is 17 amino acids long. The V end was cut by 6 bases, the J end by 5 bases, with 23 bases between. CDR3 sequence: CASSSWASTYLRNTIYF. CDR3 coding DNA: TGCGCCAGCAGTTCTTGGGCCAGCACATATCTGAGAAACACCATATATTTT.

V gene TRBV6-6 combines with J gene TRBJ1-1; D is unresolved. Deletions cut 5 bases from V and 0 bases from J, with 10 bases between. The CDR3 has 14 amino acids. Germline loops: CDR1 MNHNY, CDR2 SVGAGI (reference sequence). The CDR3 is CASSTTAMNTEAFF. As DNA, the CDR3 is TGTGCCAGCAGTACAACAGCTATGAACACTGAAGCTTTCTTT.

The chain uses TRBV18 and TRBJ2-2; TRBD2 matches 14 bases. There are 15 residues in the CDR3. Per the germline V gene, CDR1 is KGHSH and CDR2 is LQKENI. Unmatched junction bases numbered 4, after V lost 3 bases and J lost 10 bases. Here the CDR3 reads CASSPGLAGVEELFF. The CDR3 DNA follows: TGTGCCAGCTCACCGGGACTAGCGGGAGTCGAGGAGCTGTTTTTT.

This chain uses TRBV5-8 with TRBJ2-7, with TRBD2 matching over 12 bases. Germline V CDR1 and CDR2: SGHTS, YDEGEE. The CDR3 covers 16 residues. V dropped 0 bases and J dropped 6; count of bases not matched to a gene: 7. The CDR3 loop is CASSLGETSGSGEQYF. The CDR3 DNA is TGTGCCAGCAGCTTGGGGGAGACTAGCGGGAGTGGCGAGCAGTACTTC.

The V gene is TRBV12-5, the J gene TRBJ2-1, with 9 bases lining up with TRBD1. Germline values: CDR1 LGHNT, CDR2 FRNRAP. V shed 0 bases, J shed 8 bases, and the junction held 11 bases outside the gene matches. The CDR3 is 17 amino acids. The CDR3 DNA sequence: TGTGCTAGTGGTTTGGTAAAAGAGGGACAGGGAAGGTATGAGCAGTTCTTC. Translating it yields CASGLVKEGQGRYEQFF. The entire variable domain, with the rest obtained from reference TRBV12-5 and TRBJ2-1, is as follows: DARVTQTPRHKVTEMGQEVTMRCQPILGHNTVFWYRQTMMQGLELLAYFRNRAPLDDSGMPKDRFSAEMPDATLATLKIQPSEPRDSAVYFCASGLVKEGQGRYEQFFGPGTRLTVL.

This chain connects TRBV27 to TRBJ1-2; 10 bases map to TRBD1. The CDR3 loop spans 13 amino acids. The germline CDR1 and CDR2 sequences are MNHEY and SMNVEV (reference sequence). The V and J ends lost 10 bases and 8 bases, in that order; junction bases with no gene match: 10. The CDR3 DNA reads TGTGCCACTGCGACAGGGGGCGTAGGGGGCTACACCTTC. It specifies CATATGGVGGYTF.

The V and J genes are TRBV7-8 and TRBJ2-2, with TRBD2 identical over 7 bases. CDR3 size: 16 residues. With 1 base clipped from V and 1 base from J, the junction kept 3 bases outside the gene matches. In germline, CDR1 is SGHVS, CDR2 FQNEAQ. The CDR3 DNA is TGTGCCAGCAGCTTAGTGTCGGGGGGGAACACCGGGGAGCTGTTTTTT. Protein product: CASSLVSGGNTGELFF.

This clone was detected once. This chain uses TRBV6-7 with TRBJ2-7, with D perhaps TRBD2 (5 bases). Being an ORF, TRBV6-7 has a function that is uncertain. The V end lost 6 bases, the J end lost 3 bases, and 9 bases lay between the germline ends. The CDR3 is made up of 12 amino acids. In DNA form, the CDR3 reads TGTGCCAGCAGGACCGGGGACTACGAGCAGTACTTC. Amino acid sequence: CASRTGDYEQYF.

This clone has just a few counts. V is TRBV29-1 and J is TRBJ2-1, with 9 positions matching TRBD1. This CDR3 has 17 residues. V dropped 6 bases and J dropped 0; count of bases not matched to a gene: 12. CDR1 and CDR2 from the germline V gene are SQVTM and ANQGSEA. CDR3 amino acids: CSVLRGDRATSYNEQFF. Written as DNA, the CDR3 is TGCAGCGTCCTAAGAGGGGACAGGGCGACCTCCTACAATGAGCAGTTCTTC.

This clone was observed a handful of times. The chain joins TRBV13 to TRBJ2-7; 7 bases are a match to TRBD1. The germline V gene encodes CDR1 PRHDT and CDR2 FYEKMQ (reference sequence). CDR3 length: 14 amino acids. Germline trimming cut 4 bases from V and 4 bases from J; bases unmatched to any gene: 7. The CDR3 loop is CASSSRDSIYEQYF. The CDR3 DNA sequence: TGTGCCAGCAGCTCCCGGGACAGCATTTACGAGCAGTACTTC.